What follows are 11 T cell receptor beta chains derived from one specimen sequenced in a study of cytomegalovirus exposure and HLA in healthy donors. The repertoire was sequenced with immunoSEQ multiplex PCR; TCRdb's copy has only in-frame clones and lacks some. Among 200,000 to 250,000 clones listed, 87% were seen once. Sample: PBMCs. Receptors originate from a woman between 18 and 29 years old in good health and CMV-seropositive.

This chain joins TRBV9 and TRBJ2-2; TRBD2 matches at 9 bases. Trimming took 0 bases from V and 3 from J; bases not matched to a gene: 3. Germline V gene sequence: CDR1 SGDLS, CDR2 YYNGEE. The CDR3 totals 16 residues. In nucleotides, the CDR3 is TGTGCCAGCAGCGTAGGGGCTAGCGGGGACACCGGGGAGCTGTTTTTT. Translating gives CASSVGASGDTGELFF.

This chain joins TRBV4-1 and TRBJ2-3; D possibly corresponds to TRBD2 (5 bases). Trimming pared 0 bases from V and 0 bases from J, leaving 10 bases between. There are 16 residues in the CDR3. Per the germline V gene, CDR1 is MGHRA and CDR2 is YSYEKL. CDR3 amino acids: CASSQESWTSTDTQYF. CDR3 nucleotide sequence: TGCGCCAGCAGCCAAGAATCCTGGACTAGCACAGATACGCAGTATTTT.

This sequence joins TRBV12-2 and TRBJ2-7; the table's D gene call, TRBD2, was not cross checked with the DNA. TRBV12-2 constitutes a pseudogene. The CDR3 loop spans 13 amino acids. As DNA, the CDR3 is TGTGCAAGTCGCTTCATTAGCGGGAACGAGCAGTACTTC. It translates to CASRFISGNEQYF.

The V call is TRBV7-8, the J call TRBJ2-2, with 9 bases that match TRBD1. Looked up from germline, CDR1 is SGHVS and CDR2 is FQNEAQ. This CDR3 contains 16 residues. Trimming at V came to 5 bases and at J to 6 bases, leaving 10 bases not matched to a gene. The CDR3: CASSRWDRAGAGELFF. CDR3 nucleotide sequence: TGTGCCAGCAGCAGATGGGACAGGGCAGGGGCCGGGGAGCTGTTTTTT.

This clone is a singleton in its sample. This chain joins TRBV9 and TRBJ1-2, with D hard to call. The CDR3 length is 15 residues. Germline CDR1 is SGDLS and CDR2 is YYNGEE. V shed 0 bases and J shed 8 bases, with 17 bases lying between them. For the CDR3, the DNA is TGTGCCAGCAGCGTAGAGGCCAGGACTTTGGGAGGCTACACCTTC. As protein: CASSVEARTLGGYTF.

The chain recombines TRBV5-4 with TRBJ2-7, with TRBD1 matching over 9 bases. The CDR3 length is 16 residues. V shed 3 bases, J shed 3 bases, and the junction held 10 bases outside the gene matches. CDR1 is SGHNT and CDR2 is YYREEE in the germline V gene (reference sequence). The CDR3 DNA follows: TGTGCCAGCAGCTCTCCTCCGGGACAGGGCGACTACGAGCAGTACTTC. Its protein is CASSSPPGQGDYEQYF.

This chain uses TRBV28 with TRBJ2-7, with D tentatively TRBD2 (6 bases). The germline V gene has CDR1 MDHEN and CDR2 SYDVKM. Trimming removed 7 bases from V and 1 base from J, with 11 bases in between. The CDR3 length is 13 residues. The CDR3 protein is CASIPGASYEQYF. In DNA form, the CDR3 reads TGTGCCAGCATCCCGGGAGCATCCTACGAGCAGTACTTC.

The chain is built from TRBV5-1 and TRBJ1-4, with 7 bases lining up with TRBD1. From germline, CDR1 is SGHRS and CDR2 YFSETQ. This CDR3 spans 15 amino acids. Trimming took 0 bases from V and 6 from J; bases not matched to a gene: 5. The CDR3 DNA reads TGCGCCAGCAGCTTGGAGACGGGACAGTATGAAAAACTGTTTTTT. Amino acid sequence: CASSLETGQYEKLFF.

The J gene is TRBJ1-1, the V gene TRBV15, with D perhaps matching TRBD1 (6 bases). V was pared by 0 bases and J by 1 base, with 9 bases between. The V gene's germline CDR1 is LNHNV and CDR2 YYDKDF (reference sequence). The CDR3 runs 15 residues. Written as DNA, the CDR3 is TGTGCCACCAGCAGAGATCGAGGGGGGAACACTGAAGCTTTCTTT. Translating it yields CATSRDRGGNTEAFF. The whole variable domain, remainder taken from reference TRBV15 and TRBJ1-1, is DAMVIQNPRYQVTQFGKPVTLSCSQTLNHNVMYWYQQKSSQAPKLLFHYYDKDFNNEADTPDNFQSRRPNTSFCFLDIRSPGLGDTAMYLCATSRDRGGNTEAFFGQGTRLTVV.

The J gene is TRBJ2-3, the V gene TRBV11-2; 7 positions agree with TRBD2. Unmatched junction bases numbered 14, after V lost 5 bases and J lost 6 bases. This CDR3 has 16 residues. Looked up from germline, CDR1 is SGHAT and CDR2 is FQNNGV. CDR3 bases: TGTGCCAGCAGCGGATTACGGGGGAGGGTCCCGGATACGCAGTATTTT. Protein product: CASSGLRGRVPDTQYF.

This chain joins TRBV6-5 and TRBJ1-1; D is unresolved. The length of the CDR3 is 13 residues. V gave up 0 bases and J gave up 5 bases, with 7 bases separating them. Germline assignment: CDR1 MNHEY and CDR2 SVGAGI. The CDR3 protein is CASSYSPGTEAFF. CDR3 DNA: TGTGCCAGCAGTTACTCCCCCGGTACTGAAGCTTTCTTT.